One and the same sample provided the 9 T cell receptor beta chains below, sequenced in a study of T-cell reconstitution after alpha-beta-depleted transplantation in children. TCRbeta library construction was performed incorporating unique molecular identifiers. TCRdb re-analysed the PCR reads in MiXCR, keeping a single row per CDR3 protein. The sample contains some 350,000 distinct CDR3 sequences, about 9.4% of which appear only once. This specimen consisted of PBMCs from the stem cell graft donor, obtained from the stem cell graft. These receptors were taken from a human donor who donated a stem cell graft to a child with acute lymphoblastic leukemia.

A note on this clonotype: The junction differs from germline at one of its ends, possibly a read error. The chain employs TRBV27 and TRBJ2-2; 13 bases are a match to TRBD2. From germline, CDR1 is MNHEY and CDR2 SMNVEV (reference sequence). The CDR3 is made up of 21 amino acids. CDR3 in amino acids: CASSSPSRTGGTSGITGDLFF. The CDR3 nucleotides are TGTGCCAGCAGTTCCCCATCCCGGACAGGCGGGACTAGCGGGATCACCGGGGACCTGTTTTTT.

This clonotype was counted only a few times. The V gene is TRBV6-1, the J gene TRBJ1-1; maybe TRBD1 (5 bases). Trimming took 8 bases from V and 5 from J, leaving 15 bases between them. CDR3 length: 13 amino acids. Germline loops: CDR1 MNHNS, CDR2 SASEGT. This CDR3 is CASLPKWGTEAFF. The CDR3 DNA sequence: TGTGCCAGCCTCCCCAAGTGGGGGACTGAAGCTTTCTTT.

This clonotype was detected many times. The J gene is TRBJ2-1, the V gene TRBV7-9; no clear D gene. CDR1 is SEHNR and CDR2 is FQNEAQ in the germline V gene (reference sequence). The CDR3 is made up of 13 amino acids. V lost 3 bases to trimming and J lost 6 bases, with 9 bases between them. CDR3 amino acids: CASSLGSGNEQFF. Written as DNA, the CDR3 is TGTGCCAGCAGCTTGGGGTCGGGCAATGAGCAGTTCTTC.

The rearrangement links TRBV7-9 to TRBJ2-3; 9 bases line up with TRBD1. J lost 2 bases, V lost 2 bases, and 5 bases had no gene match. The CDR3 extends over 16 amino acids. The germline V gene has CDR1 SEHNR and CDR2 FQNEAQ (reference sequence). CDR3 DNA sequence: TGTGCCAGCAGCTTACTGACAGGGGGGCACACAGATACGCAGTATTTT. It translates to CASSLLTGGHTDTQYF.

The table lists this clonotype with a few counts. The rearrangement uses TRBV4-3 and TRBJ2-7, with a tentative D call TRBD1 (6 bases). Deletions cut 1 base from V and 2 bases from J, with 12 bases between. The CDR3 contains 15 residues. From germline, CDR1 is LGHNA and CDR2 YSLEER. CDR3 region: CASSQARGPTYEQYF. CDR3 DNA sequence: TGCGCCAGCAGCCAAGCCAGGGGACCCACCTACGAGCAGTACTTC.

The chain recombines TRBV6-4 with TRBJ1-6; D is possibly TRBD1 (6 bases). The CDR3 has 18 amino acids. The V end lost 2 bases, the J end lost 1 base, and 15 bases lay between the germline ends. Looked up from germline, CDR1 is MRHNA and CDR2 is SNTAGT. CDR3 amino acids: CASSDHRSRGSYNSPLHF. DNA for the CDR3: TGTGCCAGCAGTGACCACAGGTCTAGGGGGTCCTATAATTCACCCCTCCACTTT.

This clonotype was observed a handful of times. The CDR3 sequence is CASSQDPTDHYGYTF. CDR3 DNA sequence: TGTGCCAGCAGCCAAGACCCGACAGACCACTATGGCTACACCTTC. The rearrangement links TRBV4-2 to TRBJ1-2, with D tentatively TRBD1 (5 bases). V was cut by 0 bases and J by 3 bases, with 11 bases left in between. The CDR3 extends over 15 amino acids. Per germline, CDR1 LGHNA and CDR2 YNFKEQ.

This clonotype was seen repeatedly, ten times or more. This sequence joins TRBV29-1 and TRBJ2-1, with D possibly TRBD1 on 5 matching bases. The CDR3 contains 15 residues. The germline V and J ends were trimmed by 0 bases and 3 bases, with 12 bases remaining between them. The germline V gene has CDR1 SQVTM and CDR2 ANQGSEA. The CDR3 is CSVEDTGLLYNEQFF. CDR3 DNA sequence: TGCAGCGTTGAAGATACAGGCCTGCTCTACAATGAGCAGTTCTTC.

The chain employs TRBV7-9 and TRBJ1-2, with D tentatively TRBD1 (5 bases). The V end was cut by 1 base, the J end by 7 bases, with 16 bases between. CDR3 length: 15 amino acids. Germline V gene lookup returns CDR1 SEHNR and CDR2 FQNEAQ (reference sequence). CDR3 nucleotides: TGTGCCAGCAGCTTAGTAGTGGGACGACTGGCTGGCTACACCTTC. This translates into CASSLVVGRLAGYTF.